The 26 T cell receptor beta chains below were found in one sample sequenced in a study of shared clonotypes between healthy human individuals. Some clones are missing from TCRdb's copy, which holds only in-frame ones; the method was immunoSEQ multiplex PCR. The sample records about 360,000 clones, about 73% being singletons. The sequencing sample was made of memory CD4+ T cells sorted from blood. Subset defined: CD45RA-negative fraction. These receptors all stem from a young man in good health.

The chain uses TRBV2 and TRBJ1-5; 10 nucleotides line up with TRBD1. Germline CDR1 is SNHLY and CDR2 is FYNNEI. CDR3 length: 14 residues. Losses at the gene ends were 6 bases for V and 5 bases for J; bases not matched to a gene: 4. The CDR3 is CASSDRGQYQPQHF. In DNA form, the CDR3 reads TGTGCCAGCAGCGACAGGGGGCAGTATCAGCCCCAGCATTTT.

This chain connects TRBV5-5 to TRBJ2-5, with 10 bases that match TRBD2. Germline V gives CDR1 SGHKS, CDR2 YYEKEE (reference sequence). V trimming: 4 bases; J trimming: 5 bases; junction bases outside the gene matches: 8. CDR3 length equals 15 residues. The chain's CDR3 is CASSILAGVWETQYF. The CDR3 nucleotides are TGTGCCAGCAGCATTCTAGCGGGAGTTTGGGAGACCCAGTACTTC.

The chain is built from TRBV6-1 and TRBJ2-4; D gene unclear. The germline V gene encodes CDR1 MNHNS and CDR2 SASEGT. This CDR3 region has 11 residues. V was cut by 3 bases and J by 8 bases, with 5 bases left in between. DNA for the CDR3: TGTGCCAGCAGTGATCTAGACATTCAGTACTTC. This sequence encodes CASSDLDIQYF.

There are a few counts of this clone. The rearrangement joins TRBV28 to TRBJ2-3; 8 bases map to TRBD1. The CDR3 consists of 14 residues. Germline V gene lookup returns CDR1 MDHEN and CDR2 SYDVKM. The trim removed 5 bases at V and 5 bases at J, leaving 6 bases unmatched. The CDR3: CASSPRTGKDTQYF. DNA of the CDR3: TGTGCCAGCAGTCCTAGGACAGGGAAAGATACGCAGTATTTT.

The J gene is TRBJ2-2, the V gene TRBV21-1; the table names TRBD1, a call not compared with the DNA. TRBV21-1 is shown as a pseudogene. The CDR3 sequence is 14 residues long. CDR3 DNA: TGTGCCAGCAGCGACAGACAGGACTCTGAGGAGCTGTTTTTT. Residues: CASSDRQDSEELFF.

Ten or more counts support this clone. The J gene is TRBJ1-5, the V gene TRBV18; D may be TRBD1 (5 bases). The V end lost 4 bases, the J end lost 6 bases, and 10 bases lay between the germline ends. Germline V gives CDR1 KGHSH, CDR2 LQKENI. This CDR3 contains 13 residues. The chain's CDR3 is CASSLGRGQPQHF. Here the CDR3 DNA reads TGTGCCAGCTCACTAGGAAGGGGTCAGCCCCAGCATTTT. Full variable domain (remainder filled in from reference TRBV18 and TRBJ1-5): NAGVMQNPRHLVRRRGQEARLRCSPMKGHSHVYWYRQLPEEGLKFMVYLQKENIIDESGMPKERFSAEFPKEGPSILRIQQVVRGDSAAYFCASSLGRGQPQHFGDGTRLSIL.

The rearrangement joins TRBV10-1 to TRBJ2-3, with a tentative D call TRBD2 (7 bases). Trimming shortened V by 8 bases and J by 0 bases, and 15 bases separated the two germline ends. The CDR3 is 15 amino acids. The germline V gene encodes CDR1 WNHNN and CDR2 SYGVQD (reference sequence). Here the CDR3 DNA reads TGCGCCAGCCCTAAGGGGGGGCCTAGCACAGATACGCAGTATTTT. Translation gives CASPKGGPSTDTQYF.

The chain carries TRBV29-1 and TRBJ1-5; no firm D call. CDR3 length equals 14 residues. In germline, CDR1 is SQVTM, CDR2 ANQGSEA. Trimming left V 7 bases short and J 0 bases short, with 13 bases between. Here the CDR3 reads CSAFSGDSNQPQHF. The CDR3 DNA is TGCAGCGCGTTCTCCGGGGATAGCAATCAGCCCCAGCATTTT.

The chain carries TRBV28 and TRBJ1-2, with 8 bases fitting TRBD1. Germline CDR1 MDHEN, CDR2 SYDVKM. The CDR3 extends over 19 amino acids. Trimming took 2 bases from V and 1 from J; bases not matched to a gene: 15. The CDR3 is CASSLRTGTSEIRNYGYTF. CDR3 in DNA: TGTGCCAGCAGTTTACGGACAGGGACCTCAGAAATACGTAACTATGGCTACACCTTC.

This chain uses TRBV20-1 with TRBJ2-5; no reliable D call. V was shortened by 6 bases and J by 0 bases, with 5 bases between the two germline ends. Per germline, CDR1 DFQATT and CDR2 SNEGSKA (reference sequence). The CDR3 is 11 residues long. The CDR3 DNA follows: TGCAGTGCCCCCTACCAAGAGACCCAGTACTTC. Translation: CSAPYQETQYF.

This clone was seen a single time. The CDR3 DNA reads TGTGCCAGCAGCCCAGGGGGTGGGCTCTTTGGGACTGAAGCTTTCTTT. As protein: CASSPGGGLFGTEAFF. The rearrangement joins TRBV14 to TRBJ1-1; 7 nucleotides agree with TRBD1. This CDR3 is built from 16 residues. J lost 5 bases, V lost 4 bases, and 13 bases had no gene match. CDR1 and CDR2 from the germline V gene are SGHDN and FVKESK.

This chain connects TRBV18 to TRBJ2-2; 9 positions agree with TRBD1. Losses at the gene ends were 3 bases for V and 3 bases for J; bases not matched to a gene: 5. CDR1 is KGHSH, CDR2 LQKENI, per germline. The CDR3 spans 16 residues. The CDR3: CASSPRTGDYTGELFF. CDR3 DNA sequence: TGTGCCAGCTCACCCCGGACAGGGGACTACACCGGGGAGCTGTTTTTT.

CDR3 amino acids: CASSTSGTIYGYTF. CDR3 DNA sequence: TGTGCCAGCAGTACCTCCGGGACCATATATGGCTACACCTTC. The chain links TRBV28 to TRBJ1-2; tentatively, D is TRBD1 (5 bases). From germline, CDR1 is MDHEN and CDR2 SYDVKM. The CDR3 is 14 amino acids. Deletions cut 5 bases from V and 5 bases from J, with 15 bases between.

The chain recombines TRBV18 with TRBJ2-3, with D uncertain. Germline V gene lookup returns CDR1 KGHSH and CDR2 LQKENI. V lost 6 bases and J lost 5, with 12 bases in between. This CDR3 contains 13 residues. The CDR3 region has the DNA TGTGCCAGCTCGCCTCTGGCGCAAGATACGCAGTATTTT. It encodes CASSPLAQDTQYF.

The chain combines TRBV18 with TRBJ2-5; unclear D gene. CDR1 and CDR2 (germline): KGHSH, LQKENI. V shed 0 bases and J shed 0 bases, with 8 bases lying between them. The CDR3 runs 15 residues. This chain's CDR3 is CASSPPMGNQETQYF. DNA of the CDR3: TGTGCCAGCTCACCACCGATGGGGAACCAAGAGACCCAGTACTTC.

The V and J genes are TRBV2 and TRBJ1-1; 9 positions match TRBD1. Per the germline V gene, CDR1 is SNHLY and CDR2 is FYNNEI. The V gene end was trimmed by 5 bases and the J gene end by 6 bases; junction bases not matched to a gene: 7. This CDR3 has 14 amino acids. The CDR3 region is CASSRGQGTPEAFF. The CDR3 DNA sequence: TGTGCCAGCAGTCGAGGACAGGGGACTCCTGAAGCTTTCTTT.

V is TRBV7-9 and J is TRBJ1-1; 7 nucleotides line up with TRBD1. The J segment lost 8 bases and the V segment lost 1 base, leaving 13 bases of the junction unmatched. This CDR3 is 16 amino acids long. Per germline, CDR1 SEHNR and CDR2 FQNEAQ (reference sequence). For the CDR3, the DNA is TGTGCCAGCAGCTTAGAGGGAGGGGGCGGATATAAGGAAGCTTTCTTT. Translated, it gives CASSLEGGGGYKEAFF.

The CDR3 bases are TGTGCCAGCAGCCAAGGGACATATGATAATGAAAAACTGTTTTTT. Translated, it gives CASSQGTYDNEKLFF. The V call is TRBV7-8, the J call TRBJ1-4; TRBD1 is a possible D gene (6 bases). The CDR3 is 15 residues long. Germline values: CDR1 SGHVS, CDR2 FQNEAQ. Trimming shortened V by 5 bases and J by 4 bases, and 14 bases separated the two germline ends. Drawing the rest from reference TRBV7-8 and TRBJ1-4, the complete variable domain is GAGVSQSPRYKVAKRGQDVALRCDPISGHVSLFWYQQALGQGPEFLTYFQNEAQLDKSGLPSDRFFAERPEGSVSTLKIQRTQQEDSAVYLCASSQGTYDNEKLFFGSGTQLSVL.

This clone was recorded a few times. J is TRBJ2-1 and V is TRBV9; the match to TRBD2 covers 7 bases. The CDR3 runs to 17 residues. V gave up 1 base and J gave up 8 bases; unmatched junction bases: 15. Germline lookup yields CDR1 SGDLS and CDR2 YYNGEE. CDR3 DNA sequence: TGTGCCAGCAGCGTATTAGCTAGCGGCTCTAGGTTGGATGAGCAGTTCTTC. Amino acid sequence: CASSVLASGSRLDEQFF.

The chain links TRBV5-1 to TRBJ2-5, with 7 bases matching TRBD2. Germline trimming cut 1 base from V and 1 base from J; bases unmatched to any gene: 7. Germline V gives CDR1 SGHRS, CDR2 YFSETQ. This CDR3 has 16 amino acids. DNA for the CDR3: TGCGCCAGCAGCTTGAGTCTTCTAGCGGCCCAAGAGACCCAGTACTTC. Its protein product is CASSLSLLAAQETQYF.

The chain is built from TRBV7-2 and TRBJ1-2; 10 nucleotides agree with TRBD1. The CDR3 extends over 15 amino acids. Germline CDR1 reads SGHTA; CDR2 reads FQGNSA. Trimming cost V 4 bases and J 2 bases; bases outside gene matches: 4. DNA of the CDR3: TGTGCCAGCAGCTCGCGGGACAGGGGAAACTATGGCTACACCTTC. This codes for CASSSRDRGNYGYTF.

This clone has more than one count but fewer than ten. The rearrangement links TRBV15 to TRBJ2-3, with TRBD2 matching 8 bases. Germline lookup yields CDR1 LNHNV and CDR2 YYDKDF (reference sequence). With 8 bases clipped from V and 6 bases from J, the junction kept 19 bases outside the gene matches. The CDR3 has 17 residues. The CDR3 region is CATRKEGAGARKDTQYF. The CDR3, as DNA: TGTGCCACCCGGAAGGAGGGAGCGGGGGCGAGGAAGGATACGCAGTATTTT.

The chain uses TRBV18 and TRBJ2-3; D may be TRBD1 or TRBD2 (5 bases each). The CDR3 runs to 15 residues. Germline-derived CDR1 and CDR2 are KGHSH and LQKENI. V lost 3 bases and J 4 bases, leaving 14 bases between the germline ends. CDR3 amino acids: CASSPGRSSADTQYF. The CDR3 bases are TGTGCCAGCTCACCGGGACGATCCTCAGCAGATACGCAGTATTTT.

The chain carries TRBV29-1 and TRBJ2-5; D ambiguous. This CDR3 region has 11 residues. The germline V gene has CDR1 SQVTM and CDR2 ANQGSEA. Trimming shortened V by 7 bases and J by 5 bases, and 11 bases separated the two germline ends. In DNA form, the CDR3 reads TGCAGCGGTGTCGGTTCGGAGACCCAGTACTTC. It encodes CSGVGSETQYF. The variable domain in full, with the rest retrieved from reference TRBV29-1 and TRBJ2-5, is SAVISQKPSRDICQRGTSLTIQCQVDSQVTMMFWYRQQPGQSLTLIATANQGSEATYESGFVIDKFPISRPNLTFSTLTVSNMSPEDSSIYLCSGVGSETQYFGPGTRLLVL.

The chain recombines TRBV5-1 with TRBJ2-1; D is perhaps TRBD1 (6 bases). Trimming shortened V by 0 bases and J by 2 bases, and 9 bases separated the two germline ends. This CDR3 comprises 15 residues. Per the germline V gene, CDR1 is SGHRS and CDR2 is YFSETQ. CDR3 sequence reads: CASSLGQGPYNEQFF. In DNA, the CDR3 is TGCGCCAGCAGCTTGGGGCAGGGGCCCTACAATGAGCAGTTCTTC.

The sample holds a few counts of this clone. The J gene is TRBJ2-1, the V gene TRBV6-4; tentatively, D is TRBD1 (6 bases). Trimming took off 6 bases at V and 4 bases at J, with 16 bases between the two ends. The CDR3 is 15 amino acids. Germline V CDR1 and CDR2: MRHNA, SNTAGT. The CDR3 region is CASSPQPDSYNEQFF. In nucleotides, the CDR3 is TGTGCCAGCAGCCCTCAGCCGGACAGTTACAATGAGCAGTTCTTC.